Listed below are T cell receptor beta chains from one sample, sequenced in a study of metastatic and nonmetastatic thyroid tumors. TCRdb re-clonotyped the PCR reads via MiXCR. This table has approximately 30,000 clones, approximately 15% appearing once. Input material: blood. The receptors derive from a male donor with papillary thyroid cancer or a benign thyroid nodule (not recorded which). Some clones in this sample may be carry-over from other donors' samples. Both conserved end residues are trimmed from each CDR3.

CDR3: ARQADLGNQETQY; J: TRBJ2-5; V: TRBV2
CDR3: ASSEGDYYEQY; J: TRBJ2-7; V: TRBV10-1
CDR3: ASSVIAGSEEQF; J: TRBJ2-1; V: TRBV9
CDR3: SARPWGSGSRSYNEQF; J: TRBJ2-1; V: TRBV20-1
CDR3: ASSLEGLVNTEAF; J: TRBJ1-1; V: TRBV11-3
CDR3: ASRTGGVYEQY; J: TRBJ2-7; V: TRBV10-2
CDR3: ASSLVRAEKLF; J: TRBJ1-4; V: TRBV7-9
CDR3: ASSHEWDNTMSSSSDNEQF; J: TRBJ2-5; V: TRBV7-2
CDR3: SAKRDTDQPQH; J: TRBJ1-5; V: TRBV20-1
CDR3: ASSIDLGGPDTQY; J: TRBJ2-3; V: TRBV19
CDR3: ASSFTLEDTQY; J: TRBJ2-3; V: TRBV27
CDR3: ASSPGTGRDTQY; J: TRBJ2-3; V: TRBV5-1
CDR3: ASRAGEHEQY; J: TRBJ2-7; V: TRBV5-1
CDR3: ASSIGGGAETQY; J: TRBJ2-5; V: TRBV19
CDR3: SARVPNTGELF; J: TRBJ2-2; V: TRBV20-1
CDR3: ASSSGGHRGYEQY; J: TRBJ2-7; V: TRBV7-9
CDR3: SARDRGSSPLH; J: TRBJ1-6; V: TRBV20-1
CDR3: ASSATGSTDTQY; J: TRBJ2-3; V: TRBV2
CDR3: SASEGTEAF; J: TRBJ1-1; V: TRBV20-1
CDR3: ASSRTGGLVNTEAF; J: TRBJ1-1; V: TRBV11-2
CDR3: ASSIDSGRPNYGYT; J: TRBJ1-2; V: TRBV19
CDR3: ASSQDGTAPRGYT; J: TRBJ1-2; V: TRBV3-1
CDR3: AIKPDRGLDEQY; J: TRBJ2-7; V: TRBV10-3
CDR3: ASSSSSDRTLSYEQY; J: TRBJ2-7; V: TRBV5-1